Listed below are T cell receptor beta chains from one sample, sequenced in a study of shared clonotypes between healthy human individuals. Sequencing used immunoSEQ multiplex PCR; TCRdb keeps in-frame clones, though not all of them. The table records some 500,000 clones, around 96% of them present only once. Source material: naive CD4+ T cells sorted from blood. The receptors were sampled from a young woman in good health. The CDR3 runs from the conserved cysteine through the conserved F or W. The D gene is left open where the match is weak. Some rows have no size entry. The others give once, few or many, or a class for an expanded clone.

CDR3 length,D gene,J gene,V gene,clone size,CDR3 DNA,CDR3 protein
15,NA,TRBJ2-1,TRBV5-1,NA,TGCGCCAGCGCACGGGCGGAGGGCTCCTACAATGAGCAGTTCTTC,CASARAEGSYNEQFF
13,TRBD1,TRBJ2-7,TRBV5-6,NA,TGTGCCAGCAGAAGGACAGGGGTGAACGAGCAGTACTTC,CASRRTGVNEQYF
12,NA,TRBJ1-2,TRBV13,NA,TGTGCCAGCAGCCGATCTAACTATGGCTACACCTTC,CASSRSNYGYTF
15,NA,TRBJ2-4,TRBV15,NA,TGTGCCACCAGCAGAGATACACTAGCTTTTGGCATTCAGTACTTC,CATSRDTLAFGIQYF
15,NA,TRBJ2-7,TRBV2,NA,TGTGCCAGCATTGATATGGCCCCGAGCTCCTACGAGCAGTACTTC,CASIDMAPSSYEQYF
16,NA,TRBJ2-4,TRBV18,NA,TGTGCCAGCTCAACCGTTTTGCTCGGGACCAAAAACATTCAGTACTTC,CASSTVLLGTKNIQYF
18,TRBD1,TRBJ2-7,TRBV4-2,NA,TGTGCCAGCAGCCAAGATCTACCACAGGGGGCTACCTCCTACGAGCAGTACTTC,CASSQDLPQGATSYEQYF
14,NA,TRBJ1-1,TRBV6-6,once,TGTGCCAGCAGTTACGACAACATGAACACTGAAGCTTTCTTT,CASSYDNMNTEAFF
15,TRBD2,TRBJ2-5,TRBV9,NA,TGTGCCAGCAGCGTAGAGTCCCAATCTTGGCGGGAGCAGTACTTC,CASSVESQSWREQYF
15,NA,TRBJ2-5,TRBV5-1,NA,TGCGCCAGCAGCTTGCCCAGCATGTACCAAGAGACCCAGTACTTC,CASSLPSMYQETQYF
14,TRBD1,TRBJ2-5,TRBV28,NA,TGTGCCAGCAGTTCCGGGACAGTCCAAGAGACCCAGTACTTC,CASSSGTVQETQYF
15,TRBD2,TRBJ2-5,TRBV6-5,NA,TGTGCCAGCAGTCCCCTAGCGGGGCTACAAGAGACCCAGTACTTC,CASSPLAGLQETQYF
15,TRBD1,TRBJ2-2,TRBV5-4,NA,TGTGCCAGCGGCTGGGGACAGGGGCTCACCGGGGAGCTGTTTTTT,CASGWGQGLTGELFF
13,NA,TRBJ1-3,TRBV18,NA,TGTGCCAGCTCACCAAGACAGGAAAACACCATATATTTT,CASSPRQENTIYF
14,NA,TRBJ1-2,TRBV5-4,NA,TGTGCCAGCAGCTTGACAGGGTCGGACTATGGCTACACCTTC,CASSLTGSDYGYTF
14,NA,TRBJ1-1,TRBV28,NA,TGTGCCAGCAGAGATAGAGGGGTTAACACTGAAGCTTTCTTT,CASRDRGVNTEAFF
13,NA,TRBJ1-1,TRBV7-9,NA,TGTGCCAGCAGCTACCGGGAGAACACTGAAGCTTTCTTT,CASSYRENTEAFF
12,NA,TRBJ2-7,TRBV6-5,NA,TGTGCCAGCGCGCGGGCCCCCTACGAGCAGTACTTC,CASARAPYEQYF
13,NA,TRBJ2-7,TRBV27,NA,TGTGCCAGCAGTTTGGGGCGTGTTGGCGAGCAGTACTTC,CASSLGRVGEQYF
13,NA,TRBJ2-7,TRBV7-8,NA,TGTGCCAGCAGCGAAAGGCAGGTTTACGAGCAGTACTTC,CASSERQVYEQYF
13,NA,TRBJ1-5,TRBV15,NA,TGTGCCACACAGGGATGGGGTAATCAGCCCCAGCATTTT,CATQGWGNQPQHF
16,NA,TRBJ2-2,TRBV5-1,NA,TGCGCCAGCAGCTTGGTGGCAGGGGTAGTCACCGGGGAGCTGTTTTTT,CASSLVAGVVTGELFF